Given below is one T cell receptor (beta chain) in context. The data originate from a study of monozygotic twins with inflammatory bowel disease. Each CDR3 protein gets one entry in TCRdb, which reprocessed the 5' RACE reads and gives no DNA. The sample's table shows under 150,000 distinct CDR3 sequences. The receptor's source is a human donor with ulcerative colitis or Crohn's disease, or a healthy co-twin of an affected twin (not recorded which). Sequencing used blood.

CDR3 in amino acids: CASSQEGTGPANEQFF. The rearrangement links TRBV4-2 to TRBJ2-1; the D gene TCRdb calls, TRBD1, cannot be checked with no DNA. The CDR3 is 16 amino acids. CDR1 is LGHNA and CDR2 is YNFKEQ in the germline V gene.